This TCR beta chain was identified during a study of T cells in Graves' hyperthyroidism and ophthalmopathy. Study results and caveats: The model's output predicted ophthalmopathy at a median of approximately 6.5 months prior to onset.

This clonotype was found many times. Its antigen is as yet unknown. Germline values: CDR1 SGHAT, CDR2 FQNNGV. Trimming pared 3 bases from V and 6 bases from J, leaving 15 bases between. The CDR3 contains 14 residues. RNA transcripts gave rise to amplified TCR beta CDR3 regions. TCR CDR3 underwent first-round RT-PCR with the HTBI primer set. TCRdb itself ran the multiplex PCR reads through MiXCR, one entry per CDR3 protein. In the table there are about 480,000 distinct CDR3 sequences, about an eighth of which are singletons. This receptor was taken from a woman under 30 with Graves' hyperthyroidism. Sample: blood. The chain recombines TRBV11-2 with TRBJ2-7; possibly TRBD1 for D (6 bases). The CDR3 loop reads CASSFQQGSLEQYV. The CDR3 DNA follows: TGTGCCAGCAGCTTCCAACAGGGCTCCCTCGAGCAGTACGTC.